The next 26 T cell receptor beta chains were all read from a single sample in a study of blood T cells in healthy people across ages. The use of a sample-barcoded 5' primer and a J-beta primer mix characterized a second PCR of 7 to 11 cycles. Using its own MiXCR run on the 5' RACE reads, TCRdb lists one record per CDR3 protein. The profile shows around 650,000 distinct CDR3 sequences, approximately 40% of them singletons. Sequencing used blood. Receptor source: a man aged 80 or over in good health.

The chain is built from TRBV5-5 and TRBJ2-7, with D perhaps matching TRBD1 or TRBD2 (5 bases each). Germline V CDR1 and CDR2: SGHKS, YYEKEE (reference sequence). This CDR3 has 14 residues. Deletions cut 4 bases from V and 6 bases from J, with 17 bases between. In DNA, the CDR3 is TGTGCCAGCAGCCCCCGGGGCCTACCTGGCGAGCAGTACTTC. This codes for CASSPRGLPGEQYF.

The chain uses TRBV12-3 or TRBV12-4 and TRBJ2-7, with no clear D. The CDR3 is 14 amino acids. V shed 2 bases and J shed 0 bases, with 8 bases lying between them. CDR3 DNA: TGTGCCAGCAGTTTAACACTTGCCTCCTACGAGCAGTACTTC. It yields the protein CASSLTLASYEQYF.

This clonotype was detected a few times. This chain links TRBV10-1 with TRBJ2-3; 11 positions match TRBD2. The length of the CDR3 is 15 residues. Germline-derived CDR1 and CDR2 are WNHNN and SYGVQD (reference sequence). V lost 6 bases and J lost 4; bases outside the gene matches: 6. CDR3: CASRDSGGESDTQYF. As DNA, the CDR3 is TGCGCCAGCAGGGATAGCGGGGGGGAATCAGATACGCAGTATTTT.

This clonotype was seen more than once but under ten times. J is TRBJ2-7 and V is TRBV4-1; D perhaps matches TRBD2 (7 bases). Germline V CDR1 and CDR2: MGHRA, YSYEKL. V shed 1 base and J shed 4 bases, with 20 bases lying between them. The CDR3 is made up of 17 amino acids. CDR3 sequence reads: CASSQVFVGGGPYEQYF. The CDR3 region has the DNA TGCGCCAGCAGCCAAGTTTTCGTTGGGGGGGGCCCATACGAGCAGTACTTC.

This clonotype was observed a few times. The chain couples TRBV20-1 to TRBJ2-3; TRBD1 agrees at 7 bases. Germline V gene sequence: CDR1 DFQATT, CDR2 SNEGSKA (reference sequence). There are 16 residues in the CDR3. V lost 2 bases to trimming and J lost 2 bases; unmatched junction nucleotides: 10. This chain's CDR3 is CSARPNRGLDTDTQYF. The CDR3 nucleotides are TGCAGTGCTAGACCAAACAGGGGCCTGGACACAGATACGCAGTATTTT.

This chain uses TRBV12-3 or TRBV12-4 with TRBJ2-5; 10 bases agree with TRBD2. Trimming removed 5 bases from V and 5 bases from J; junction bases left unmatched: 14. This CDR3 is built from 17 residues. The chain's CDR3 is CASSLGDGAGGQETQYF. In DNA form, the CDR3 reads TGTGCCAGCAGTCTAGGGGATGGAGCGGGGGGGCAGGAGACCCAGTACTTC.

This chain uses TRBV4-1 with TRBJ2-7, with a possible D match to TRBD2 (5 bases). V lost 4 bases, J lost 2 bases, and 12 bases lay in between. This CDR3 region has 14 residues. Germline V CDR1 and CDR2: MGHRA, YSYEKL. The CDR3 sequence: CASSPGKVPYEQYF. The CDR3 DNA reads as TGCGCCAGCAGCCCCGGGAAGGTTCCCTACGAGCAGTACTTC.

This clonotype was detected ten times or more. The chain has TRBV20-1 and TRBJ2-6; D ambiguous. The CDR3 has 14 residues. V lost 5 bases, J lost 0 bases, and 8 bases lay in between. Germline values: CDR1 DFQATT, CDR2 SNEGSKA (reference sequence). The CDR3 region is CSAPLDSGANVLTF. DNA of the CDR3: TGCAGTGCTCCCCTCGACTCTGGGGCCAACGTCCTGACTTTC.

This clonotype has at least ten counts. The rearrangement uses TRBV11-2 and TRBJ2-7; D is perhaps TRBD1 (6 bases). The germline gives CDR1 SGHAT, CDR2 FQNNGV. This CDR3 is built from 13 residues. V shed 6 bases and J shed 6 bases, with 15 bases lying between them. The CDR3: CASRYSQGSEQYF. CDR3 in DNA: TGTGCCAGCAGGTACTCACAGGGTTCCGAGCAGTACTTC.

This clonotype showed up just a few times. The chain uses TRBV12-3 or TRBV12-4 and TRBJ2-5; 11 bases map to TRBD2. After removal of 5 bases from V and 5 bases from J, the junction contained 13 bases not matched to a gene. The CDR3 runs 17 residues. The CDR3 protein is CASSPPRKLAGDETQYF. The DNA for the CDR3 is TGTGCCAGCAGTCCCCCTCGTAAACTAGCGGGAGACGAGACCCAGTACTTC.

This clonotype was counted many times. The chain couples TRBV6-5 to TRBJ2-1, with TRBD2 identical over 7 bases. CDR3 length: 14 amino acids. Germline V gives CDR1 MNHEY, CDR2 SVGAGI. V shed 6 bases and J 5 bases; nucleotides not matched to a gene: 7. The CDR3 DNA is TGTGCCAGCAGCCCTCTAACTAGCGACAATGAGCAGTTCTTC. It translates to CASSPLTSDNEQFF.

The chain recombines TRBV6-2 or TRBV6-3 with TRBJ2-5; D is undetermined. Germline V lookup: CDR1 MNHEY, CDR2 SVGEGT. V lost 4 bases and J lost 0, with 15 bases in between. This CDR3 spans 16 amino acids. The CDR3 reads CASSSTSFLYQETQYF. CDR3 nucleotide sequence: TGTGCCAGCAGTTCCACAAGCTTCCTTTACCAAGAGACCCAGTACTTC.

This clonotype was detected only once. CDR3 DNA: TGTGCCAGCAGTGACCTCACGGATAGCAATCAGCCCCAGCATTTT. Encoded protein: CASSDLTDSNQPQHF. The V and J genes are TRBV28 and TRBJ1-5; D is unclear. Germline V gene sequence: CDR1 MDHEN, CDR2 SYDVKM. The V and J ends lost 5 bases and 0 bases respectively, with 11 bases between them. This CDR3 comprises 15 residues.

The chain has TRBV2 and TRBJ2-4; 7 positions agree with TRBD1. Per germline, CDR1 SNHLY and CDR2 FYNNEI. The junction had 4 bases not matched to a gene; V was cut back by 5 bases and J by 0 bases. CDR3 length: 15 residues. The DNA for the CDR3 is TGTGCCAGCAGTCAGACAGGGTTAGCCAAAAACATTCAGTACTTC. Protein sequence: CASSQTGLAKNIQYF.

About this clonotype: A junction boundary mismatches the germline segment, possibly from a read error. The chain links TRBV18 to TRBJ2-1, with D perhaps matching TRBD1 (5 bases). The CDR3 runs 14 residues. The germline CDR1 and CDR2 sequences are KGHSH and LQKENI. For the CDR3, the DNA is TGCGCCAGCTCACCAAGTGGGGCCATCAATGAGCAGTTCTTC. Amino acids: CASSPSGAINEQFF.

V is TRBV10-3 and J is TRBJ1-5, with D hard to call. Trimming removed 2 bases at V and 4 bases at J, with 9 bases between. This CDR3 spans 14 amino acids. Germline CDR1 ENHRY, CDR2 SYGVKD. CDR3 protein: CAISEVGDNQPQHF. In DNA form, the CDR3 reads TGTGCCATCAGTGAGGTAGGCGATAATCAGCCCCAGCATTTT.

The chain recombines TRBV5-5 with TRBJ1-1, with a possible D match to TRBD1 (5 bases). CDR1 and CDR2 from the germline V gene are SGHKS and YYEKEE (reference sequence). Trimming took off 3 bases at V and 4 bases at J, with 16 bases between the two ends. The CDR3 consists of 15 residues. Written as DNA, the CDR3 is TGTGCCAGCAGCTCCAATGTACAGGTAGCCACTGAAGCTTTCTTT. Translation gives CASSSNVQVATEAFF.

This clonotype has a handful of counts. The CDR3 sequence is CASSQERGRDVANTEAFF. As DNA, the CDR3 is TGTGCCAGCAGCCAAGAGAGGGGCAGGGATGTGGCGAACACTGAAGCTTTCTTT. The chain has TRBV3-1 and TRBJ1-1, with D possibly matching TRBD1 (5 bases). V lost 0 bases and J 1 base, leaving 18 bases between the germline ends. Germline V gives CDR1 LGHDT, CDR2 YNNKEL (reference sequence). The CDR3 contains 18 residues.

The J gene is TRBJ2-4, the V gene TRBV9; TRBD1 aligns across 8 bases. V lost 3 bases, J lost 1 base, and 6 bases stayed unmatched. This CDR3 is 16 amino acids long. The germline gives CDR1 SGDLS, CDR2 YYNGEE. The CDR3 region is CASSENQGAAKNIQYF. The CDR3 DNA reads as TGTGCCAGCAGCGAAAACCAGGGGGCGGCCAAAAACATTCAGTACTTC. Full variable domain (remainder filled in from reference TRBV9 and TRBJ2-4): DSGVTQTPKHLITATGQRVTLRCSPRSGDLSVYWYQQSLDQGLQFLIQYYNGEERAKGNILERFSAQQFPDLHSELNLSSLELGDSALYFCASSENQGAAKNIQYFGAGTRLSVL.

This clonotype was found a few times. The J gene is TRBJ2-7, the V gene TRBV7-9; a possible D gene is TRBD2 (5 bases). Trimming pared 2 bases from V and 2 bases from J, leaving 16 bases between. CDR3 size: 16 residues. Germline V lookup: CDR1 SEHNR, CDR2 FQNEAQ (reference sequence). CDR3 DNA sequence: TGTGCCAGCAGCTTATACCCGGGATTTGGGACCTACGAGCAGTACTTC. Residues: CASSLYPGFGTYEQYF.

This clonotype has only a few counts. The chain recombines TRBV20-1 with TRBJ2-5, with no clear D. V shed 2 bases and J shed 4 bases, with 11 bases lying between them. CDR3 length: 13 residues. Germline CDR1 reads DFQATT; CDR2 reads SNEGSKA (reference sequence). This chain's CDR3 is CSARKAPRETQYF. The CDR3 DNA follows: TGCAGTGCTAGAAAGGCCCCCCGAGAGACCCAGTACTTC.

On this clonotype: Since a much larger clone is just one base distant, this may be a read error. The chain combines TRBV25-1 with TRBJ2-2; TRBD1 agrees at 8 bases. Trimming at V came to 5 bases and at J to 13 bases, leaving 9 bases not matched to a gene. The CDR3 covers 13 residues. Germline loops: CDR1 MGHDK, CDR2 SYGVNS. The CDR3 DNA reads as TGTGCCAGCAGTTTCAGGACAGGGTCGGGGCTGTTTTTT. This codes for CASSFRTGSGLFF.

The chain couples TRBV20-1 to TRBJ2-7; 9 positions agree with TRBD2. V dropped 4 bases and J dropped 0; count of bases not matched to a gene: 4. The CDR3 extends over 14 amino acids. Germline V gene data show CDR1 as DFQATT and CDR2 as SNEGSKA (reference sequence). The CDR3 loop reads CSAKTSGSSYEQYF. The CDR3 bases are TGCAGTGCTAAGACTAGCGGAAGCTCCTACGAGCAGTACTTC.

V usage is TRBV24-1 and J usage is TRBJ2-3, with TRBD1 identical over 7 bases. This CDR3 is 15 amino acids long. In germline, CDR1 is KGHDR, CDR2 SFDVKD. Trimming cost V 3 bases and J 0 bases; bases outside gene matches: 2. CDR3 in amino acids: CATSDVTGSTDTQYF. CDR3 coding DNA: TGTGCCACCAGTGATGTGACAGGGAGCACAGATACGCAGTATTTT.

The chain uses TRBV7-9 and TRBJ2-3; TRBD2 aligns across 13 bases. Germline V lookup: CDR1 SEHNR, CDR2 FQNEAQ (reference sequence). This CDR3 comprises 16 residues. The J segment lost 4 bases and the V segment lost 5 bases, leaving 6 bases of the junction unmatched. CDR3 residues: CASSVGLAGVADTQYF. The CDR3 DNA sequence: TGTGCCAGCAGCGTCGGACTAGCGGGAGTGGCAGATACGCAGTATTTT.

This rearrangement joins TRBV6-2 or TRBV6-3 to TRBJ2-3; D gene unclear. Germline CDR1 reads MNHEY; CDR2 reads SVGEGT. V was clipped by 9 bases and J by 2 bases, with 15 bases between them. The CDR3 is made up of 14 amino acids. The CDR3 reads CASSPHSITDTQYF. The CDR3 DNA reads TGTGCCAGTAGTCCCCACTCAATCACAGATACGCAGTATTTT.